This T cell receptor beta chain was sequenced for a study of blood T cell repertoires in COVID-19. Study overall: COVID-19 samples collected from the United States, Italy and Spain covered acute and convalescent phases. PBMCs, B-cell-depleted T cells, or T cells were the source of the cDNA or gDNA that made up the material.

How the authors handled the data: Estimation of nucleated cell counts was performed using reference gene primer amplification. The data were produced by immunoSEQ multiplex PCR, yet TCRdb's version contains in-frame clones alone and is incomplete. V and J calls and clone size are as listed in that table; D and trimming were resolved from the DNA. The table lists more than 90,000 clones, around 72% of them singletons. This CDR3 comprises 15 residues. The V gene's germline CDR1 is SGHNT and CDR2 YYREEE (reference sequence). V trimming: 4 bases; J trimming: 1 base; junction bases outside the gene matches: 7.

The TCR originated in a woman aged 60-75 years in a cohort sampled during active or convalescent COVID-19. This chain connects TRBV5-4 to TRBJ2-7, with 8 positions matching TRBD2. The source material was peripheral blood. The CDR3, as DNA: TGTGCCAGCAGCCCCGGGGGGGCCGAATCCTACGAGCAGTACTTC. It translates to CASSPGGAESYEQYF.